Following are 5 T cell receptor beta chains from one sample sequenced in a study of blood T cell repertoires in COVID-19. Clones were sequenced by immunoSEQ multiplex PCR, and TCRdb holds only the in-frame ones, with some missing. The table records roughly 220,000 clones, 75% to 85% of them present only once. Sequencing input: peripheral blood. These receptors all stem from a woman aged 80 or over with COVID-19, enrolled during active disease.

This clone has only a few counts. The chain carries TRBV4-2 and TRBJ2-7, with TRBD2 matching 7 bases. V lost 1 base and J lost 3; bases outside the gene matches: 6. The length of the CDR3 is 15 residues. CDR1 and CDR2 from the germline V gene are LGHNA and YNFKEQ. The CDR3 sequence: CASSQGAGVGYEQYF. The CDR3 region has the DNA TGTGCCAGCAGCCAAGGTGCGGGAGTGGGCTACGAGCAGTACTTC.

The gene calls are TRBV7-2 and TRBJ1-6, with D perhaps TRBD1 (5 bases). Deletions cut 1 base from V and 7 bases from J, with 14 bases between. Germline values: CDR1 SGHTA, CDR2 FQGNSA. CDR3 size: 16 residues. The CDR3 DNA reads TGTGCCAGCAGCTTAGTATCCAGGGTAGAGAATTCACCCCTCCACTTT. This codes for CASSLVSRVENSPLHF.

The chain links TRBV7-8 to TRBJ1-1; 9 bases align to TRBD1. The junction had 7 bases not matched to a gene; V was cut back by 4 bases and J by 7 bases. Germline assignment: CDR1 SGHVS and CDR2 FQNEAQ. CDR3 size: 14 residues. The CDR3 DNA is TGTGCCAGCAGCTACTCCGGGACAGGGCTTGAAGCTTTCTTT. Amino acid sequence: CASSYSGTGLEAFF.

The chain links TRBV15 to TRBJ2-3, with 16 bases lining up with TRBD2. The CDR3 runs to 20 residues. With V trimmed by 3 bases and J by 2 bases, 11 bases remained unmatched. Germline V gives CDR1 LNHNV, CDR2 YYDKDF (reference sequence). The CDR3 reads CATSSPGTSGRGSHTDTQYF. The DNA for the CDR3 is TGTGCCACCAGCAGTCCCGGGACTAGCGGGAGGGGGTCCCACACAGATACGCAGTATTTT.

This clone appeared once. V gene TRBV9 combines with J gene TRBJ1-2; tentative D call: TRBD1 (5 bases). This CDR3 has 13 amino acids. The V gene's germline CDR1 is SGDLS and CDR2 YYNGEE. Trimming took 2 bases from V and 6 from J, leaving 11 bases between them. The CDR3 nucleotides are TGTGCCAGCAGCGTCTTGCAGGGTAATGGCTACACCTTC. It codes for CASSVLQGNGYTF.